This T cell receptor (beta chain) was identified during a study of shared clonotypes between healthy human individuals (dated by TCRdb to the early 2020s). In the study overall: A couple of women and a few men aged 18 to 49 years were included in the cohort. For each donor, CD4 naive and CD4 memory were each run on three plates, CD8 naive on two plates, and CD8 memory on one plate. Blood TCR repertoires of roughly five healthy adults were deeply sequenced to estimate repertoire size and the extent of clonotype sharing between individuals. To increase sequencing depth and limit assay-specific biases, TCR repertoire library preparation and sequencing were carried out by different laboratories using diverse techniques. Per donor, leukapheresis produced somewhere between about 0.94 and 10 billion PBMCs. Broad study findings and their caveats: Pairwise subsampling led to the expectation that sequencing depth would affect the degree of clonotype sharing among donors. When a few donors were compared, the shared fraction of clonotypes was 5% to 6.5% for naive CD4, roughly 3.4% for naive CD8, more than 2% for memory CD4, and 0.4% for memory CD8. Clonotypes shared by all four sorted-subset donors showed higher generation probabilities than non-shared clonotypes. The genetic and exposure-history diversity represented was limited by the small number of donors. Sampling was limited to blood, and TCR repertoires in tissue likely differ from TCR repertoires in blood. Naive subsets generally had larger estimated clonotype richness than memory subsets did. Incomplete sequencing was indicated by rarefaction of sorted-subset datasets, despite the large sequencing depth.

CDR1 and CDR2 are read off the germline V gene as SGHDN and FVKESK. The CDR3 covers 15 residues, taking in both the cysteine and the phenylalanine. The kept DNA is CDR3 alone, 45 bases in frame from the first base. V loses 2 bases, J loses 0 bases, and the germline ends lie 11 bases apart. As regards this clone: Its antigen is not yet known. Base qualities are missing; no much larger clone stands one base away.

Healthy HIV-negative adults with no recently reported acute infections or vaccinations were included as donors. Only Caucasian adults living in Nashville, Tennessee, USA were represented among the donors. Magnetic negative selection was used to enrich CD4+ T cells, after which naive cells were positively selected on CD45RA and the negative fraction became the memory subset. Blood was obtained by leukapheresis, after which PBMCs were separated by Ficoll-Histopaque density gradient centrifugation and cryopreserved in liquid nitrogen vapor phase. Analytical flow cytometry was used to check the purity and quantity of each magnetically sorted T cell population. Genomic DNA was isolated from each sorted fraction and quantified by UV absorbance on a Nanodrop 2000c. Using the deep immunoSEQ assay, TCR CDR3 regions were amplified from genomic DNA by multiplex PCR. Genomic DNA extracted from each cell subset was distributed evenly over all wells of several immunoSEQ 96-well plates, and each plate served as one replicate. For sorted subsets, roughly 0.2 ug genomic DNA, equal to about 30,000 T cell genomes, was loaded into each replicate PCR. Purified libraries were quantified with a Qubit 3.0 fluorometer, sized on a Bioanalyzer 2100, and re-quantified with the KAPA Library Quantification kit. Each immunoSEQ 96-well plate was sequenced on its own single-read 150-cycle Illumina NextSeq 550 flow cell. On the study's bioinformatics: The immunoSEQ output contained only junctional sequences without quality scores, so filtering could not match that applied to full-length reads. To assign V/J genes and CDR3, sequences were annotated using PyIR, a Python wrapper for IgBLAST v1.9, with IMGT germline references. Reads were removed for weak V/J assignments (E-value above 1e-6), missing CDR3, stop codons, out-of-frame junctions, or ambiguous translated residues. V3J clonotypes were defined as sequences sharing an identical inferred V gene, J gene, and CDR3 amino acid sequence. Percentage overlap between repertoires was calculated by dividing the number of shared unique clonotypes by the size of the smaller repertoire. Repertoire richness was assessed with RTK rarefaction, the Chao1 estimator, and Recon v2.1 estimates of unobserved clonotypes. Generation probabilities were computed with OLGA for all TCRbeta clonotypes obtained by the gDNA method from several donors. TCRdb obtained this table from immuneACCESS and retained in-frame rearrangements with V and J assigned. These tables miss some clones; where compared with another copy, unresolved V genes account for less than half of the shortfall, and the remainder is unexplained. The V and J calls and clone size were taken over from that table, and D and trimming were inferred from the DNA. Counted in this sample were 740,000 or so clones; less than 80% of them appeared once. Around 2% of the sample comes from the top ten.

The rearrangement combines TRBV14 with TRBJ2-7; a confident D gene designation cannot be given. The receptor was derived from a woman aged 25 to 39 in good health. The sequencing sample was made of memory CD4+ T cells sorted from blood. Read against the paper, the sample's cell subset or site label means: CD45RA-negative fraction. Here the CDR3 is given as CASSQRALRSYEQYF. Here is the DNA: TGTGCCAGCAGCCAAAGGGCCCTCCGCTCCTACGAGCAGTACTTC.